A selection of T cell receptor beta chains follows, all from one sample in a study of identical twins. A single record per CDR3 protein comes from TCRdb applying MiXCR to the 5' RACE reads. The sample lists around 250,000 distinct CDR3 sequences; roughly 13% were seen once. The same data also went into a second study, on yellow fever vaccine responses in identical twins.

The sample consisted of memory (CD45RO+) T cells sorted from blood. Receptors were obtained from a young woman in good health. Both conserved end residues are part of each CDR3. Fields, in order: V gene, J gene, D gene, clone size, CDR3 DNA, CDR3 protein. D genes are given only for firm matches. Not every row has a clone size; where given, it reads once, few, many or a size class.

TRBV6-6	TRBJ2-7	-	many	TGTGCCAGCAGTTACTCGGACAGCTACTACGAGCAGTACTTC	CASSYSDSYYEQYF
TRBV28	TRBJ2-1	TRBD2	few	TGTGCCAGCAGTTCAATTACAAAATCCGGGACTAGCGGGAGACTCTATGAGCAGTTCTTC	CASSSITKSGTSGRLYEQFF
TRBV12-3/TRBV12-4	TRBJ1-6	-	few	TGTGCCAGCACCCTTGACAGGTTCAATTCACCCCTCCACTTT	CASTLDRFNSPLHF
TRBV5-7	TRBJ2-6	-	few	TGTGCCAGCAGCTTGATTGGGGGCCAGGGACCTGGCTCTGGGGCCAACGTCCTGACTTTC	CASSLIGGQGPGSGANVLTF
TRBV28	TRBJ2-7	-	-	TGTGCCAGCAGGACGGACGGCTACGAGCAGTACTTC	CASRTDGYEQYF
TRBV14	TRBJ2-7	-	-	TGTGCCAGCAGCCGCGACAGGCCTCCCTACGAGCAGTACTTC	CASSRDRPPYEQYF
TRBV24-1	TRBJ2-5	TRBD1	many	TGTGCCACCAGTGATCACGGACAGGGACAAGAGACCCAGTACTTC	CATSDHGQGQETQYF
TRBV7-6	TRBJ2-2	-	-	TGTGCCAGCAGCTTAAGACCGGCATTTGGCACCGGGGAGCTGTTTTTT	CASSLRPAFGTGELFF
TRBV29-1	TRBJ2-5	TRBD1	-	TGCAGCGCCAGGACAGGGCTATCAGAGACCCAGTACTTC	CSARTGLSETQYF
TRBV20-1	TRBJ2-1	-	few	TGCAGTGCTCACAGAACATCCAATGAGCAGTTCTTC	CSAHRTSNEQFF
TRBV5-1	TRBJ2-5	TRBD1	many	TGCGCCAGCAGCACGACAGGGGCAGAGACCCAGTACTTC	CASSTTGAETQYF
TRBV6-1	TRBJ1-3	-	-	TGTGCCAGCACCCGGGACCTTAACTCTGGAAACACCATATATTTT	CASTRDLNSGNTIYF
TRBV7-8	TRBJ2-5	TRBD1	once	TGTGCCAGCAGAATGACAGGGACCCAAGAGACCCAGTACTTC	CASRMTGTQETQYF
TRBV28	TRBJ2-7	-	-	TGTGCCAGCAGTTTGGGGGCGGACAGCTCCTACGAGCAGTACTTC	CASSLGADSSYEQYF
TRBV9	TRBJ2-7	-	many	TGTGCCAGCAGCCCCCACGGACCTCCTATCTCCTACGAGCAGTACTTC	CASSPHGPPISYEQYF
TRBV7-2	TRBJ2-5	-	few	TGTGCCAGCAGCCAACAAGCGGGTAAAGAGACCCAGTACTTC	CASSQQAGKETQYF
TRBV30	TRBJ1-4	-	many	TGTGCCTGGAGTCCCCTGGGGGTTAATGAAAAACTGTTTTTT	CAWSPLGVNEKLFF